This record looks at one T cell receptor beta chain sequence and its context. Its antigen is unidentified. No sorting of T cells preceded isolation of total RNA from whole blood. This record comes from a study of monozygotic twins with inflammatory bowel disease. Per the germline V gene, CDR1 is DFQATT and CDR2 is SNEGSKA (reference sequence). This CDR3 is built from 16 residues. UMIs that included a 6-nucleotide sample barcode were added by template switching, which took place during cDNA synthesis. Reprocessing the 5' RACE reads, TCRdb reports a single entry for every CDR3 protein and omits DNA. The specimen's table records 400,000 to 500,000 distinct CDR3 sequences. Whole-study results and caveats: People with IBD had fewer clonotypes in common with others than healthy twins did, especially with disease activity. Limited statistical power may explain no repertoire similarity difference between concordant and discordant twins.

The sequence was collected from a human donor with ulcerative colitis or Crohn's disease, or a healthy co-twin of an affected twin (not recorded which). This rearrangement joins TRBV20-1 to TRBJ1-6. Source material: blood. The CDR3: CSAISWRVSYNSPLHF.